These 25 T cell receptor beta chains were all obtained from the same sample, sequenced in a study of T cells in Graves' hyperthyroidism and ophthalmopathy (dated by TCRdb to 2018 to 2020). The library was built by means of multiplex PCR. Sequenced using an Illumina HiSeq 2000. The TCR beta CDR3 regions were amplified from RNA transcripts. The TCR CDR3 was subjected to a first round of RT-PCR using the HTBI primer set and the Qiagen OneStep RT-PCR kit. The raw public data were reprocessed by TCRdb itself: fastp quality trimming at Q25, MiXCR clonotype calling, in-frame beta chains only. Each entry merges the rows of one CDR3 protein and shows their most common DNA and genes. In all, the sample holds 130,000 to 150,000 distinct CDR3 sequences, and roughly a fifth of those were seen once. The ten largest clones add up to around 70% of the sample. Input material: blood. Receptors were obtained from a woman between 45 and 60 years old with Graves' hyperthyroidism that later progressed to Graves' ophthalmopathy.

This clonotype was recorded many times. The gene calls are TRBV18 and TRBJ2-7; either TRBD1 or TRBD2 may supply D (5 bases each). There are 15 residues in the CDR3. Trimming pared 2 bases from V and 7 bases from J, leaving 18 bases between. The germline V gene encodes CDR1 KGHSH and CDR2 LQKENI. The DNA of the CDR3 is TGTGCCAGCTCACCAACCGGGACCCAAGCCCTAGAGCAGTACTTC. Protein sequence: CASSPTGTQALEQYF.

Note on this clonotype: A read error may explain this, as a much larger clone is one base away. This chain joins TRBV28 and TRBJ1-5; tentative D call: TRBD1 (6 bases). The CDR3 sequence is 14 residues long. Per germline, CDR1 MDHEN and CDR2 SYDVKM. The germline V and J ends were trimmed by 5 bases and 7 bases, with 15 bases remaining between them. The CDR3 DNA sequence: TGTGCCAGCAGTGATAACAGGGAAGGGCAGCCCCAGCATTTT. Protein sequence: CASSDNREGQPQHF.

The V gene is TRBV28, the J gene TRBJ1-2; maybe TRBD1 (6 bases). The germline V gene has CDR1 MDHEN and CDR2 SYDVKM. V dropped 7 bases and J dropped 4 bases, with 13 bases sitting between them. The CDR3 contains 13 residues. CDR3 coding DNA: TGTGCCAGCACCTCAGGGGTAACCTATGGCTACACCTTC. Amino acid sequence: CASTSGVTYGYTF.

This clonotype showed up many times. The chain has TRBV2 and TRBJ1-1; D gene unclear. The CDR3 has 12 amino acids. The germline CDR1 and CDR2 sequences are SNHLY and FYNNEI. Trimming cost V 6 bases and J 7 bases, with 12 bases left between them. The CDR3 region has the DNA TGTGCCAGCAGCGGGCCGCCGGTTGAAGCTTTCTTT. Its protein is CASSGPPVEAFF.

This clonotype was found many times. The V call is TRBV2, the J call TRBJ2-1; 11 nucleotides match TRBD2. Germline CDR1 reads SNHLY; CDR2 reads FYNNEI. Germline trimming cut 5 bases from V and 1 base from J; bases unmatched to any gene: 4. The CDR3 runs to 16 residues. The CDR3 DNA follows: TGTGCCAGCAGTTCATTAGCGGGAGGGTCCTACAATGAGCAGTTCTTC. Translating gives CASSSLAGGSYNEQFF.

Turning to this clonotype: A read error may produce the germline difference seen at one junction end. This chain joins TRBV25-1 and TRBJ2-3, with D tentatively TRBD1 (7 bases). CDR1 is MGHDK and CDR2 is SYGVNS in the germline V gene. The CDR3 sequence is 16 residues long. This chain's CDR3 is CASSEFGQGRTGTQYF. The DNA of the CDR3 is TGTGCCAGCAGTGAATTTGGCCAGGGGAGGACAGGTACGCAGTATTTT. Drawing the rest from reference TRBV25-1 and TRBJ2-3, the complete variable domain is EADIYQTPRYLVIGTGKKITLECSQTMGHDKMYWYQQDPGMELHLIHYSYGVNSTEKGDLSSESTVSRIRTEHFPLTLESARPSHTSQYLCASSEFGQGRTGTQYFGPGTRLTVL.

This clonotype occurred many times. The rearrangement links TRBV9 to TRBJ1-1; D gene unclear. Trimming pared 0 bases from V and 0 bases from J, leaving 9 bases between. The V gene's germline CDR1 is SGDLS and CDR2 YYNGEE. The CDR3 has 15 residues. The CDR3 nucleotides read TGTGCCAGCAGCGTAGGTGGCGGCATGAACACTGAAGCTTTCTTT. Translated, it gives CASSVGGGMNTEAFF.

About this clonotype itself: A much more abundant neighbour one base away suggests this may be a read error. The chain couples TRBV6-1 to TRBJ1-1; D is ambiguous. CDR1 is MNHNS and CDR2 is SASEGT in the germline V gene. The V gene lost 7 bases and the J gene lost 0 bases, with 9 bases spanning the gap. The length of the CDR3 is 13 residues. In DNA form, the CDR3 reads TGTGCCAGCATGAGCGGAATGAACACTGAAGCTTTCTTT. It yields the protein CASMSGMNTEAFF.

This clonotype was counted at least ten times. The J gene is TRBJ1-5, the V gene TRBV7-8, with 9 bases identical to TRBD1. The CDR3 covers 15 residues. Germline V gene data show CDR1 as SGHVS and CDR2 as FQNEAQ. J was trimmed by 3 bases and V by 5 bases; bases with no gene match: 5. CDR3 coding DNA: TGTGCCAGCAGCCCCGGACAGGGGTTCAATCAGCCCCAGCATTTT. Translated: CASSPGQGFNQPQHF.

V and J are TRBV2 and TRBJ2-7, with TRBD2 matching over 10 bases. The CDR3 length is 13 residues. The germline V gene has CDR1 SNHLY and CDR2 FYNNEI. Trimming removed 5 bases from V and 5 bases from J; junction bases left unmatched: 3. The CDR3 region has the DNA TGTGCCAGCAGTTCTAGCGGGAGCCACGAGCAGTACTTC. Protein sequence: CASSSSGSHEQYF. The entire variable domain, with the rest obtained from reference TRBV2 and TRBJ2-7, is as follows: EPEVTQTPSHQVTQMGQEVILRCVPISNHLYFYWYRQILGQKVEFLVSFYNNEISEKSEIFDDQFSVERPDGSNFTLKIRSTKLEDSAMYFCASSSSGSHEQYFGPGTRLTVT.

This clonotype was recorded at least ten times. The V and J genes are TRBV3-1 and TRBJ2-7, with 10 nucleotides matching TRBD2. The trim removed 3 bases at V and 1 base at J, leaving 3 bases unmatched. This CDR3 contains 15 residues. Looked up from germline, CDR1 is LGHDT and CDR2 is YNNKEL (reference sequence). CDR3 protein: CASSQSTSGSYEQYF. The CDR3 DNA sequence: TGTGCCAGCAGCCAGTCGACTAGCGGGTCCTACGAGCAGTACTTC.

At least ten counts were recorded for this clonotype. This chain connects TRBV11-2 to TRBJ2-7; D uncertain. V dropped 0 bases and J dropped 5 bases, with 5 bases sitting between them. The CDR3 covers 12 residues. Per the germline V gene, CDR1 is SGHAT and CDR2 is FQNNGV. The CDR3 region has the DNA TGTGCCAGCAGCTTAGACGGCGACGAGCAGTACTTC. Its translation is CASSLDGDEQYF. The whole variable domain, remainder taken from reference TRBV11-2 and TRBJ2-7, is EAGVAQSPRYKIIEKRQSVAFWCNPISGHATLYWYQQILGQGPKLLIQFQNNGVVDDSQLPKDRFSAERLKGVDSTLKIQPAKLEDSAVYLCASSLDGDEQYFGPGTRLTVT.

The gene calls are TRBV29-1 and TRBJ2-7, with a weak D call TRBD2 (6 bases). From germline, CDR1 is SQVTM and CDR2 ANQGSEA. This CDR3 spans 14 amino acids. Trimming took off 6 bases at V and 3 bases at J, with 18 bases between the two ends. Here the CDR3 DNA reads TGCAGCGTGCACACCGGGGGTAGCGGCTACGAGCAGTACTTC. Amino acid sequence: CSVHTGGSGYEQYF.

This clonotype was detected many times. The gene calls are TRBV11-1 and TRBJ2-1, with D unclear. The germline gives CDR1 SGHAT, CDR2 FQDESV (reference sequence). CDR3 length: 11 amino acids. Trimming took off 5 bases at V and 5 bases at J, with 4 bases between the two ends. As DNA, the CDR3 is TGTGCCAGCAGCAGAGACAATGAGCAGTTCTTC. Its protein is CASSRDNEQFF.

The CDR3: CAWSRGLGDNEQFF. CDR3 in DNA: TGTGCCTGGAGCAGGGGTTTAGGAGACAATGAGCAGTTCTTC. This sequence joins TRBV30 and TRBJ2-1; D possibly corresponds to TRBD1 (6 bases). Per the germline V gene, CDR1 is GTSNPN and CDR2 is SVGIG (reference sequence). V lost 3 bases to trimming and J lost 5 bases, with 14 bases between them. The CDR3 extends over 14 amino acids.

This clonotype was seen repeatedly, ten times or more. The chain uses TRBV6-2 or TRBV6-3 and TRBJ2-4; D is ambiguous. Trimming removed 7 bases at V and 8 bases at J, with 24 bases between. CDR1 MNHEY and CDR2 SVGEGT come from the germline V gene. The CDR3 extends over 16 amino acids. CDR3 region: CASTSLPAATRDIQYF. The DNA of the CDR3 is TGTGCCAGCACCTCCCTCCCAGCAGCTACTCGGGACATTCAGTACTTC.

The CDR3 sequence is CASSPNIYNEQFF. The CDR3 DNA sequence: TGTGCCAGCTCACCTAACATATACAATGAGCAGTTCTTC. This chain connects TRBV18 to TRBJ2-1; D call uncertain. CDR1 and CDR2 from the germline V gene are KGHSH and LQKENI. The CDR3 has 13 amino acids. V lost 3 bases and J 4 bases, leaving 7 bases between the germline ends.

The chain has TRBV6-2 or TRBV6-3 and TRBJ2-6, with 9 bases lining up with TRBD2. This CDR3 region has 17 residues. Trimming took 4 bases from V and 2 from J; bases not matched to a gene: 6. CDR1 and CDR2 (germline): MNHEY, SVGEGT. The CDR3 spells CASSFRGRGTGANVLTF. As DNA, the CDR3 is TGTGCCAGCAGTTTTCGCGGGAGGGGTACTGGGGCCAACGTCCTGACTTTC.

This clonotype has ten or more counts. This chain connects TRBV7-9 to TRBJ2-7; D is possibly TRBD1 (6 bases). The CDR3 is made up of 15 amino acids. CDR1 and CDR2 (germline): SEHNR, FQNEAQ (reference sequence). Trimming removed 3 bases from V and 0 bases from J, with 12 bases in between. The CDR3 here is CASSLGTTSSYEQYF. The CDR3 DNA follows: TGTGCCAGCAGCTTGGGGACAACCAGCTCCTACGAGCAGTACTTC.

The chain has TRBV4-1 and TRBJ2-6; 8 bases match TRBD1. The V segment lost 4 bases and the J segment 1 base; nucleotides outside the gene matches: 6. This CDR3 region has 17 residues. Germline loops: CDR1 MGHRA, CDR2 YSYEKL. CDR3 loop: CASSPWDRSSGANVLTF. CDR3 sequence (DNA): TGCGCCAGCAGCCCCTGGGACAGGTCTTCTGGGGCCAACGTCCTGACTTTC.

This clonotype was seen repeatedly, ten times or more. CDR3 sequence (DNA): TGTGCCAGCATCGAAAATTCGGCGGAGACCCAGTACTTC. This gives the protein CASIENSAETQYF. This rearrangement joins TRBV2 to TRBJ2-5; D is unresolved. V was cut by 7 bases and J by 5 bases, with 14 bases left in between. The CDR3 loop spans 13 amino acids. CDR1 is SNHLY and CDR2 is FYNNEI in the germline V gene. Looking up the rest from reference TRBV2 and TRBJ2-5 gives the full variable domain: EPEVTQTPSHQVTQMGQEVILRCVPISNHLYFYWYRQILGQKVEFLVSFYNNEISEKSEIFDDQFSVERPDGSNFTLKIRSTKLEDSAMYFCASIENSAETQYFGPGTRLLVL.

V gene TRBV24-1 combines with J gene TRBJ2-5; a possible D gene is TRBD1 (7 bases). This CDR3 is 17 amino acids long. Trimming took off 5 bases at V and 5 bases at J, with 23 bases between the two ends. CDR1 and CDR2 from the germline V gene are KGHDR and SFDVKD. In DNA form, the CDR3 reads TGTGCCACCAGTGCCCACCCGAGTAAGGGGGCGGGGGAGACCCAGTACTTC. It codes for CATSAHPSKGAGETQYF.

The chain links TRBV20-1 to TRBJ2-7, with unresolved D. This CDR3 has 15 amino acids. Per the germline V gene, CDR1 is DFQATT and CDR2 is SNEGSKA (reference sequence). Trimming cost V 1 base and J 2 bases, with 15 bases left between them. Here the CDR3 DNA reads TGCAGTGCTAGAGTCCGAGCCCGCGGACCCTACGAGCAGTACTTC. Amino acids: CSARVRARGPYEQYF.

This clonotype was counted ten times or more. The chain joins TRBV7-6 to TRBJ1-5; D not certain. The germline V gene encodes CDR1 SGHVS and CDR2 FNYEAQ. V was cut by 4 bases and J by 5 bases, with 6 bases left in between. CDR3 length: 12 residues. The CDR3 here is CASSSDHQPQHF. The CDR3 DNA reads as TGTGCCAGCAGCTCGGACCATCAGCCCCAGCATTTT. The complete variable domain, with remaining parts taken from reference TRBV7-6 and TRBJ1-5, reads GAGVSQSPRYKVTKRGQDVALRCDPISGHVSLYWYRQALGQGPEFLTYFNYEAQQDKSGLPNDRFSAERPEGSISTLTIQRTEQRDSAMYRCASSSDHQPQHFGDGTRLSIL.

The chain uses TRBV5-1 and TRBJ2-2; D is unresolved. This CDR3 contains 16 residues. Trimming stripped 4 bases from V and 2 bases from J, with 15 bases between. The germline gives CDR1 SGHRS, CDR2 YFSETQ. This CDR3 is CASSPRSPTNTGELFF. The CDR3 nucleotides read TGCGCCAGCAGCCCTAGGTCACCAACTAACACCGGGGAGCTGTTTTTT.